These 22 T cell receptor beta chains originate from one sample sequenced in a study of CD8 T cells in Susac syndrome. Random hexamers primed reverse transcription of about 0.45 to 1 ug RNA. TCRdb processed the immunoSEQ multiplex PCR reads anew with MiXCR; each CDR3 protein has one entry. The sample contains about 280,000 distinct CDR3 sequences, approximately 84% of which appear only once. Material: CD8+ T cells from PBMCs. All receptors derive from a human donor with multiple sclerosis.

There are a few counts of this clonotype. This chain uses TRBV2 with TRBJ2-7; D unclear. Germline lookup yields CDR1 SNHLY and CDR2 FYNNEI. The CDR3 is 11 amino acids. Trimming removed 4 bases from V and 5 bases from J, with 6 bases in between. CDR3 amino acids: CASSGKDEQYF. The CDR3 DNA sequence: TGTGCCAGCAGTGGGAAGGACGAGCAGTACTTC. Variable domain in full (rest from reference TRBV2 and TRBJ2-7): EPEVTQTPSHQVTQMGQEVILRCVPISNHLYFYWYRQILGQKVEFLVSFYNNEISEKSEIFDDQFSVERPDGSNFTLKIRSTKLEDSAMYFCASSGKDEQYFGPGTRLTVT.

The chain uses TRBV5-4 and TRBJ2-2, with D possibly matching TRBD2 (5 bases). CDR3 length equals 12 residues. CDR1 and CDR2 (germline): SGHNT, YYREEE (reference sequence). V was pared by 3 bases and J by 6 bases, with 6 bases between. The CDR3 protein is CASSWTAGELFF. For the CDR3, the DNA is TGTGCCAGCAGCTGGACTGCCGGGGAGCTGTTTTTT.

The CDR3 here is CASSLLWADTQYF. DNA of the CDR3: TGTGCCAGCAGTTTACTCTGGGCAGATACGCAGTATTTT. The chain joins TRBV27 to TRBJ2-3; D gene ambiguous. The V gene's germline CDR1 is MNHEY and CDR2 SMNVEV (reference sequence). This CDR3 is built from 13 residues. V was pared by 2 bases and J by 4 bases, with 7 bases between.

This rearrangement joins TRBV9 to TRBJ2-7, with 7 bases lining up with TRBD1. CDR1 is SGDLS, CDR2 YYNGEE, per germline. CDR3 size: 15 residues. V dropped 3 bases and J dropped 3; count of bases not matched to a gene: 9. The CDR3 sequence is CASSAAGTDLYEQYF. The CDR3 DNA reads as TGTGCCAGCAGCGCAGCCGGGACAGACCTCTACGAGCAGTACTTC. The complete variable domain, with remaining parts taken from reference TRBV9 and TRBJ2-7, reads DSGVTQTPKHLITATGQRVTLRCSPRSGDLSVYWYQQSLDQGLQFLIQYYNGEERAKGNILERFSAQQFPDLHSELNLSSLELGDSALYFCASSAAGTDLYEQYFGPGTRLTVT.

The rearrangement joins TRBV2 to TRBJ2-7; 7 bases map to TRBD2. The V segment lost 3 bases and the J segment 2 bases; nucleotides outside the gene matches: 19. This CDR3 spans 19 amino acids. Germline values: CDR1 SNHLY, CDR2 FYNNEI. CDR3 region: CASSDHWEVAGRFAYEQYF. The CDR3 DNA is TGTGCCAGCAGTGACCATTGGGAGGTAGCGGGCCGGTTTGCCTACGAGCAGTACTTC.

V is TRBV28 and J is TRBJ2-7, with D unresolved. The germline CDR1 and CDR2 sequences are MDHEN and SYDVKM. Trimming removed 7 bases at V and 4 bases at J, with 17 bases between. The CDR3 is made up of 14 amino acids. CDR3 in amino acids: CASTTLREPYEQYF. Written as DNA, the CDR3 is TGTGCCAGCACCACCCTCCGCGAGCCATACGAGCAGTACTTC.

The V and J genes are TRBV5-1 and TRBJ2-1, with 11 bases lining up with TRBD2. V lost 4 bases to trimming and J lost 4 bases; unmatched junction nucleotides: 4. Germline CDR1 is SGHRS and CDR2 is YFSETQ. The CDR3 runs to 15 residues. The CDR3 spells CASSPRLAGYNEQFF. The CDR3 DNA sequence: TGCGCCAGCAGCCCCCGACTAGCGGGGTACAATGAGCAGTTCTTC.

The V gene is TRBV28, the J gene TRBJ1-1; D remains ambiguous. The CDR3 extends over 13 amino acids. The germline V gene has CDR1 MDHEN and CDR2 SYDVKM. Trimming stripped 4 bases from V and 10 bases from J, with 16 bases between. CDR3 sequence (DNA): TGTGCCAGCAGTTCACGGACGGTGGAGGTAGCTTTCTTT. Translated, it gives CASSSRTVEVAFF.

CDR3 protein: CASSLPSGRIRSSYNEQFF. The DNA of the CDR3 is TGTGCCAGCAGTTTACCTAGCGGGAGGATCCGTAGCTCCTACAATGAGCAGTTCTTC. This chain connects TRBV28 to TRBJ2-1, with TRBD2 matching 11 bases. The CDR3 consists of 19 residues. V shed 2 bases and J 0 bases; nucleotides not matched to a gene: 9. CDR1 and CDR2 from the germline V gene are MDHEN and SYDVKM.

The chain employs TRBV14 and TRBJ2-1; the D is unclear. The CDR3 is 11 amino acids. Trimming removed 10 bases at V and 6 bases at J, with 10 bases between. Per germline, CDR1 SGHDN and CDR2 FVKESK. CDR3 nucleotide sequence: TGTGCCACCCGCCCAGTCAATGAGCAGTTCTTC. Amino acid sequence: CATRPVNEQFF.

The chain combines TRBV11-2 with TRBJ2-1; 9 bases line up with TRBD1. The CDR3 sequence is 16 residues long. Germline-derived CDR1 and CDR2 are SGHAT and FQNNGV. J gave up 7 bases and V 5 bases, and 12 bases lay outside the gene matches. The CDR3, as DNA: TGTGCCAGCAGCCCGAGGACGACAGGGGGTTTGAATGAGCAGTTCTTC. It is translated as CASSPRTTGGLNEQFF.

This sequence joins TRBV6-5 and TRBJ1-2; no firm D call. CDR1 and CDR2 (germline): MNHEY, SVGAGI. This CDR3 contains 12 residues. Trimming took 10 bases from V and 0 from J, leaving 9 bases between them. This chain's CDR3 is CANWAANYGYTF. The CDR3 region has the DNA TGTGCCAACTGGGCGGCTAACTATGGCTACACCTTC.

This clonotype was detected once. The chain joins TRBV10-3 to TRBJ2-3, with TRBD2 matching 11 bases. CDR3 length equals 22 residues. Germline CDR1 is ENHRY and CDR2 is SYGVKD. Losses at the gene ends were 0 bases for V and 2 bases for J; bases not matched to a gene: 19. The CDR3 is CAISESPSALTSGSLATDTQYF. The CDR3 DNA reads TGTGCCATCAGTGAGTCGCCGTCCGCCTTAACTAGCGGGAGTCTGGCCACAGATACGCAGTATTTT.

This rearrangement joins TRBV6-4 to TRBJ1-3; TRBD1 might be the D (6 bases). This CDR3 has 15 amino acids. V lost 6 bases and J lost 0, with 12 bases in between. CDR1 and CDR2 (germline): MRHNA, SNTAGT. CDR3 nucleotide sequence: TGTGCCAGCAGGGAAACAGGGTCCTCTGGAAACACCATATATTTT. It codes for CASRETGSSGNTIYF.

In this sample, this clonotype turned up once. The rearrangement joins TRBV11-2 to TRBJ2-6; tentative D call: TRBD2 (5 bases). Trimming left V 6 bases short and J 2 bases short, with 14 bases between. CDR1 SGHAT and CDR2 FQNNGV come from the germline V gene. The CDR3 sequence is 16 residues long. The CDR3 here is CASSSTDGAGANVLTF. The CDR3 bases are TGTGCCAGCAGTTCGACCGACGGGGCTGGGGCCAACGTCCTGACTTTC.

This clonotype was seen a handful of times. This sequence joins TRBV13 and TRBJ2-1; tentatively, D is TRBD1 (6 bases). V was pared by 4 bases and J by 0 bases, with 13 bases between. In germline, CDR1 is PRHDT, CDR2 FYEKMQ (reference sequence). This CDR3 spans 16 amino acids. CDR3 DNA sequence: TGTGCCAGCAGCTCATATGGACAGAGCTCCTACAATGAGCAGTTCTTC. As protein: CASSSYGQSSYNEQFF.

This clonotype was seen only once. V usage is TRBV19 and J usage is TRBJ2-1; 8 bases match TRBD2. The CDR3 has 15 residues. The V gene's germline CDR1 is LNHDA and CDR2 SQIVND (reference sequence). V gave up 3 bases and J gave up 6 bases; unmatched junction bases: 7. The CDR3 is CASSIFSGRSNEQFF. The CDR3 nucleotides read TGTGCCAGTAGTATTTTCAGCGGGAGATCCAATGAGCAGTTCTTC. Supplemented by reference TRBV19 and TRBJ2-1, the full variable domain reads DGGITQSPKYLFRKEGQNVTLSCEQNLNHDAMYWYRQDPGQGLRLIYYSQIVNDFQKGDIAEGYSVSREKKESFPLTVTSAQKNPTAFYLCASSIFSGRSNEQFFGPGTRLTVL.

The chain couples TRBV28 to TRBJ2-1; tentative D call: TRBD2 (5 bases). The length of the CDR3 is 14 residues. The V end lost 1 base, the J end lost 8 bases, and 12 bases lay between the germline ends. Germline CDR1 and CDR2: MDHEN and SYDVKM. CDR3 protein: CASSLFPDWDEQFF. The DNA of the CDR3 is TGTGCCAGCAGTTTATTTCCGGACTGGGATGAGCAGTTCTTC.

V gene TRBV11-2 combines with J gene TRBJ1-5; D ambiguous. The CDR3 loop spans 13 amino acids. Germline CDR1 and CDR2: SGHAT and FQNNGV. The V gene lost 0 bases and the J gene lost 7 bases, with 7 bases spanning the gap. In DNA, the CDR3 is TGTGCCAGCAGCTTAGATCAATACCAGCCCCAGCATTTT. It yields the protein CASSLDQYQPQHF.

J is TRBJ2-1 and V is TRBV4-1; TRBD1 matches 10 bases. The V gene end was trimmed by 7 bases and the J gene end by 4 bases; junction bases not matched to a gene: 7. The germline CDR1 and CDR2 sequences are MGHRA and YSYEKL. The CDR3 runs 15 residues. For the CDR3, the DNA is TGCGCCAGCACCGTTGGGGACAGGGGTTACAATGAGCAGTTCTTC. Amino acid sequence: CASTVGDRGYNEQFF.

The genes are TRBV5-5 and TRBJ2-1; D tentatively reads TRBD1 or TRBD2 (5 bases each). The CDR3 covers 14 residues. From germline, CDR1 is SGHKS and CDR2 YYEKEE (reference sequence). Between the trimmed V and J ends, which lost 4 bases and 7 bases, there was a span of 15 bases. CDR3 amino acids: CASSPGRGFNEQFF. In DNA, the CDR3 is TGTGCCAGCAGCCCGGGACGGGGCTTTAATGAGCAGTTCTTC.

V and J are TRBV20-1 and TRBJ2-1; the match to TRBD2 covers 10 bases. The CDR3 is 15 residues long. Germline values: CDR1 DFQATT, CDR2 SNEGSKA (reference sequence). J was trimmed by 4 bases and V by 0 bases; bases with no gene match: 3. The CDR3 DNA reads TGCAGTGCTAGAGATTCTAGCGGGAGTTACAATGAGCAGTTCTTC. It encodes CSARDSSGSYNEQFF.